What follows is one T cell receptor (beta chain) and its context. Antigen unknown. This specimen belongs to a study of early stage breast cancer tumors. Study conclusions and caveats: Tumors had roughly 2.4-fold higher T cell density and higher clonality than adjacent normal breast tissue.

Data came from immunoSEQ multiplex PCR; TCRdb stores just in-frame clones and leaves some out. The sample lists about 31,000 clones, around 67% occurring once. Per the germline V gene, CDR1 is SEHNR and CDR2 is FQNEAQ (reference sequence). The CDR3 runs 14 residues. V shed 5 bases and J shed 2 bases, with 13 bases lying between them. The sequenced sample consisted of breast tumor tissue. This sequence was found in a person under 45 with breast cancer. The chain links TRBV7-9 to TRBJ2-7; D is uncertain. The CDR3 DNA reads TGTGCCAGCAGCCGCCAGATAATCCCCTACGAGCAGTACTTC. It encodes CASSRQIIPYEQYF. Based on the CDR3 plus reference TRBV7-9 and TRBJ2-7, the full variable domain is DTGVSQNPRHKITKRGQNVTFRCDPISEHNRLYWYRQTLGQGPEFLTYFQNEAQLEKSRLLSDRFSAERPKGSFSTLEIQRTEQGDSAMYLCASSRQIIPYEQYFGPGTRLTVT.